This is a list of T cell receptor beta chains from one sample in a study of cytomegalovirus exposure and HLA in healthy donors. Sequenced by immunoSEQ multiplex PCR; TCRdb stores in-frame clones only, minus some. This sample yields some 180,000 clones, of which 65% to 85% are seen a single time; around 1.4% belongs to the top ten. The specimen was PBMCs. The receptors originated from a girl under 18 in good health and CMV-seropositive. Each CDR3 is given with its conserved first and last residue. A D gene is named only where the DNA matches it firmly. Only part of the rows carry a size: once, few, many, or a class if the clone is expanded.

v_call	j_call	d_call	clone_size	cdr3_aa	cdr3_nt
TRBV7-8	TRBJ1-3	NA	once	CASSLSQGTGNTIYF	TGTGCCAGCAGCTTATCCCAGGGGACTGGAAACACCATATATTTT
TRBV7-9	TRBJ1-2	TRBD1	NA	CASSFRQGDGYTF	TGTGCCAGCAGCTTTCGACAGGGGGATGGCTACACCTTC
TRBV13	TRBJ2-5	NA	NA	CATSLEKQETQYF	TGTGCCACCTCTTTGGAGAAACAAGAGACCCAGTACTTC
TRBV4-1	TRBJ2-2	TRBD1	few	CASSFPESDRKNTGELFF	TGCGCCAGCAGCTTCCCCGAGTCGGACAGGAAGAACACCGGGGAGCTGTTTTTT
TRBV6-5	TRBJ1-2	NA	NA	CASSKTHRANYGYTF	TGTGCCAGCAGTAAGACTCACAGGGCTAACTATGGCTACACCTTC
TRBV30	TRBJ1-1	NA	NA	CAWSAFRTEAFF	TGTGCCTGGAGTGCCTTCCGGACTGAAGCTTTCTTT
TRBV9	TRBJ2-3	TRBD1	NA	CASSGGQGGVTDTQYF	TGTGCCAGCAGCGGGGGACAGGGGGGAGTCACAGATACGCAGTATTTT
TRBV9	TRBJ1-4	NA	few	CASSVDGNEKLFF	TGTGCCAGCAGCGTAGACGGGAATGAAAAACTGTTTTTT
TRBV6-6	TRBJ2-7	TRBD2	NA	CASSYSSGGYYEQYF	TGTGCCAGCAGTTACTCGAGCGGGGGCTACTACGAGCAGTACTTC
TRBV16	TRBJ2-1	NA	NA	CASSQFDLRSSYNEQFF	TGTGCCAGCAGCCAATTCGACTTACGGAGCTCCTACAATGAGCAGTTCTTC
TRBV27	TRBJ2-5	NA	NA	CASSLSVGGFQETQYF	TGTGCCAGCAGTTTATCTGTGGGAGGCTTCCAAGAGACCCAGTACTTC
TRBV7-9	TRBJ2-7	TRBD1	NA	CASSLRGTGESEQYF	TGTGCCAGCTCCTTACGGGGGACAGGGGAAAGCGAGCAGTACTTC
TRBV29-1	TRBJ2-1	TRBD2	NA	CSVREGGSRYNEQFF	TGCAGCGTTAGGGAAGGCGGGAGCAGATACAATGAGCAGTTCTTC
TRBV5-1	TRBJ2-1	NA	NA	CASSPGGGGLKQFF	TGCGCCAGCAGCCCGGGGGGTGGGGGCCTCAAGCAGTTCTTC
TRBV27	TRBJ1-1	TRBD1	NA	CASSLAKDRVWAEAFF	TGTGCCAGCAGTTTAGCTAAGGACAGGGTGTGGGCTGAAGCTTTCTTT
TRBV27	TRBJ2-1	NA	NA	CASSLSGTEQFF	TGTGCCAGCAGTTTATCTGGGACAGAGCAGTTCTTC
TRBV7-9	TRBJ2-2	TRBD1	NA	CASRSGTGRGTGELFF	TGTGCCAGCAGGTCCGGGACAGGGAGGGGGACCGGGGAGCTGTTTTTT
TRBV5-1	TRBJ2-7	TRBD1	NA	CASSPRRTGYEQYF	TGCGCCAGCAGCCCGAGAAGGACAGGCTACGAGCAGTACTTC
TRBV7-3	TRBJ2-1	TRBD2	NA	CASSSSGSVSYNEQFF	TGTGCCAGCAGCTCCAGCGGGAGTGTCTCCTACAATGAGCAGTTCTTC
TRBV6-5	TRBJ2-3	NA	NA	CASSKSGTDTQYF	TGTGCCAGCAGTAAGAGCGGCACAGATACGCAGTATTTT